A single sample gave rise to the 9 T cell receptor beta chains below, sequenced in a study of blood T cell repertoires in COVID-19. This table comes from immunoSEQ multiplex PCR, and its TCRdb copy is limited to in-frame clones, with some not included. Among 88,000 or so clones listed, 70% to 80% were seen once. Sequenced: peripheral blood. These receptors were obtained from a human donor in a cohort sampled during active COVID-19.

This clone appeared a single time. V and J are TRBV19 and TRBJ2-3, with D perhaps matching TRBD2 (6 bases). Germline assignment: CDR1 LNHDA and CDR2 SQIVND (reference sequence). CDR3 length: 14 residues. The germline V and J ends were trimmed by 6 bases and 6 bases, with 16 bases remaining between them. Here the CDR3 reads CASRNPRGGDTQYF. CDR3 DNA sequence: TGTGCCAGTAGGAACCCGCGGGGCGGCGATACGCAGTATTTT.

The gene calls are TRBV12-3 or TRBV12-4 and TRBJ2-7; 8 nucleotides line up with TRBD1. The CDR3 runs to 13 residues. J gave up 2 bases and V 6 bases, and 3 bases lay outside the gene matches. CDR3 region: CASSRDRPYEQYF. The CDR3 DNA reads TGTGCCAGCAGCCGGGACAGGCCCTACGAGCAGTACTTC.

This sequence joins TRBV28 and TRBJ2-3; 11 bases are a match to TRBD2. Per germline, CDR1 MDHEN and CDR2 SYDVKM. The CDR3 length is 16 residues. J was trimmed by 5 bases and V by 4 bases; bases with no gene match: 8. The CDR3 sequence: CASSSRLAGLGDTQYF. CDR3 nucleotide sequence: TGTGCCAGCAGTTCCCGACTAGCGGGGTTGGGAGATACGCAGTATTTT.

The chain carries TRBV7-8 and TRBJ2-7; D is unclear. The V and J ends lost 5 bases and 0 bases respectively, with 17 bases between them. From germline, CDR1 is SGHVS and CDR2 FQNEAQ. CDR3 length: 16 residues. The CDR3 loop is CASSLHYDTDSYEQYF. The CDR3 bases are TGTGCCAGCAGCCTTCATTATGACACCGACTCCTACGAGCAGTACTTC.

At least ten counts were recorded for this clone. The V gene is TRBV2, the J gene TRBJ2-1; 7 nucleotides align to TRBD2. V trimming: 5 bases; J trimming: 6 bases; junction bases outside the gene matches: 7. This CDR3 has 14 amino acids. Germline values: CDR1 SNHLY, CDR2 FYNNEI. CDR3 nucleotide sequence: TGTGCCAGCAGTTCAGCGGGATGGGGCAATGAGCAGTTCTTC. Amino acids: CASSSAGWGNEQFF.

This chain joins TRBV23-1 and TRBJ2-5; D unclear. TRBV23-1 is classed as an ORF, of uncertain function. This CDR3 is built from 15 residues. Trimming left V 7 bases short and J 1 base short, with 16 bases between. The CDR3 loop is CASTKKSTGQETQYF. CDR3 bases: TGCGCCAGCACCAAAAAGTCGACGGGCCAAGAGACCCAGTACTTC.

This clone has more than one count but fewer than ten. The genes are TRBV4-1 and TRBJ1-5; TRBD1 matches at 7 bases. This CDR3 has 15 residues. J gave up 5 bases and V 2 bases, and 6 bases lay outside the gene matches. CDR1 MGHRA and CDR2 YSYEKL come from the germline V gene. The DNA for the CDR3 is TGCGCCAGCAGCCAACCCTGGGACAGTTATCAGCCCCAGCATTTT. Protein sequence: CASSQPWDSYQPQHF.

About this clone itself: Since a much larger clone is just one base distant, this may be a read error. Different DNA sequences within this sample yield the same CDR3. The chain recombines TRBV5-8 with TRBJ1-4; D is undetermined. There are 12 residues in the CDR3. Germline V lookup: CDR1 SGHTS, CDR2 YDEGEE. The CDR3 DNA reads as TGTGCCAGCATTCGGACTAATGAAAAATTGTTTTTT. Its translation is CASIRTNEKLFF.

The V and J genes are TRBV27 and TRBJ2-2; D gene ambiguous. Germline CDR1 reads MNHEY; CDR2 reads SMNVEV (reference sequence). Trimming stripped 5 bases from V and 0 bases from J, with 7 bases between. The CDR3 has 14 amino acids. The CDR3 loop reads CASSKAANTGELFF. Here the CDR3 DNA reads TGTGCCAGCAGTAAAGCCGCGAACACCGGGGAGCTGTTTTTT.